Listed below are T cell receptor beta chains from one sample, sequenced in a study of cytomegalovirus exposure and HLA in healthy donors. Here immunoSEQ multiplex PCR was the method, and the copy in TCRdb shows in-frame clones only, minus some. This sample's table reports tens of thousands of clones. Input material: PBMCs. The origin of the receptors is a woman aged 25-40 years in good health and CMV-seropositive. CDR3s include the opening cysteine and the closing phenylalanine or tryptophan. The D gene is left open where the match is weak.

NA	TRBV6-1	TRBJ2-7	CASSEEGLASYEQYF	TGTGCCAGCAGTGAAGAGGGTCTAGCTTCCTACGAGCAGTACTTC
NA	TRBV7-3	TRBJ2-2	CASSYGGPTGELFF	TGTGCCAGCAGCTATGGGGGCCCCACCGGGGAGCTGTTTTTT
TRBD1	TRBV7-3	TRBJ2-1	CASSYTGAYANEQFF	TGTGCCAGCAGTTACACAGGGGCTTATGCCAATGAGCAGTTCTTC
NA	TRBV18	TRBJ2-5	CASSPPLARERETQYF	TGTGCCAGCTCACCACCGTTGGCGAGGGAACGGGAGACCCAGTACTTC
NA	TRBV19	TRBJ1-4	CASSIAARGGEKLFF	TGTGCCAGTAGTATAGCCGCCCGAGGCGGTGAAAAACTGTTTTTT
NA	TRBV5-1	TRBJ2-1	CASSSDARGSNEQFF	TGCGCCAGCAGCTCCGACGCTCGAGGGAGCAATGAGCAGTTCTTC
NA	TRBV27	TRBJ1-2	CASSFTNYGYTF	TGTGCCAGCAGTTTTACTAACTATGGCTACACCTTC
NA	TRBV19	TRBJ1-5	CASSIDRNGNQPQHF	TGTGCCAGTAGTATAGACAGAAATGGCAATCAGCCCCAGCATTTT
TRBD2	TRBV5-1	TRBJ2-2	CASSLSASGTGELFF	TGCGCCAGCAGCTTGTCTGCTAGCGGGACCGGGGAGCTGTTTTTT
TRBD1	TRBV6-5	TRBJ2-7	CASSYYKTGSYEQYF	TGTGCCAGCAGTTACTACAAGACAGGGAGCTACGAGCAGTACTTC
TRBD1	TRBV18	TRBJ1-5	CASSKSWSTGGNQPQHF	TGTGCCAGCTCAAAAAGTTGGTCGACAGGGGGAAATCAGCCCCAGCATTTT
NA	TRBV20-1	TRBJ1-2	CSARGSTRDTF	TGCAGTGCTAGAGGGTCGACGAGGGACACCTTC
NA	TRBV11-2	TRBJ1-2	CASSLWAPREAVYGYTF	TGTGCCAGCAGCTTATGGGCCCCCCGGGAGGCGGTCTATGGCTACACCTTC
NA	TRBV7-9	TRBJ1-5	CASSRTDQPQHF	TGTGCCAGCAGCCGAACTGATCAGCCCCAGCATTTT